These T cell receptor beta chains were read from a single sample in a study of T-cell reconstitution after alpha-beta-depleted transplantation in children. From the PCR reads, TCRdb called clonotypes with MiXCR, one entry per CDR3 protein. The sample lists nearly 400,000 distinct CDR3 sequences, around 21% occurring once. This sample comprised PBMCs from the stem cell graft donor, obtained from the stem cell graft. These receptors originate from a human donor who donated a stem cell graft to a child with acute myeloid leukemia. Both conserved end residues are trimmed from each CDR3. The order of the fields is V gene, J gene, CDR3 protein.

>TRBV6-5|TRBJ2-3
ASTSGRESDTQY
>TRBV24-1|TRBJ2-3
AIGPDGLTTDTQY
>TRBV29-1|TRBJ2-2
SVEEGNTGELF
>TRBV12-3/TRBV12-4|TRBJ2-7
ASSLIYEQY
>TRBV7-2|TRBJ1-5
ASSFTGGWGNQPQH
>TRBV3-1|TRBJ2-2
ASTKRLASGNTGELF
>TRBV27|TRBJ2-1
ASSPQPSTSGPYNEQF
>TRBV5-5|TRBJ2-7
ASTSGGYEQY
>TRBV29-1|TRBJ2-7
SVELAGGKSSYEQY
>TRBV20-1|TRBJ2-1
SASVARSDEQF
>TRBV5-1|TRBJ2-3
ASSSSITDTQY
>TRBV20-1|TRBJ1-5
SGRRAFNQPQH
>TRBV4-2|TRBJ2-3
ASSQLAGIGTDTQY
>TRBV28|TRBJ2-7
ASSQRDRPYEQY
>TRBV12-3/TRBV12-4|TRBJ2-7
ASSYQGPYEQY
>TRBV12-3/TRBV12-4|TRBJ1-2
ASSPSSGVGYGYT
>TRBV6-4|TRBJ2-3
ASSDLATDTQY
>TRBV11-2|TRBJ2-1
ASSLGRTQNNNEQF
>TRBV20-1|TRBJ1-2
SAWTGATDGYT
>TRBV5-6|TRBJ2-3
ASSPGTGSLY
>TRBV4-2|TRBJ2-1
ASSILREQF
>TRBV4-2|TRBJ2-3
ASSQGDREADTQY
>TRBV27|TRBJ2-7
ASSLSGFREQY
>TRBV29-1|TRBJ2-3
SGYREGRDTQY
>TRBV25-1|TRBJ2-3
ASSSGTGSTDTQY
>TRBV12-3/TRBV12-4|TRBJ1-1
ASSFTNTEAF
>TRBV7-6|TRBJ1-1
ASSLAGGHMNTEAF
>TRBV12-3/TRBV12-4|TRBJ2-3
ASSLFGQSTDTQY
>TRBV20-1|TRBJ2-7
CASGHPSGRAGYEQY
>TRBV5-6|TRBJ2-1
ASSPLRSGSYNEQF
>TRBV5-1|TRBJ2-1
ASSSPGFYNEQF
>TRBV20-1|TRBJ2-3
SARDFRGRTDTQY
>TRBV7-9|TRBJ2-7
ASSFGKAGEYEQY
>TRBV2|TRBJ2-1
ASSSTGGNEQF
>TRBV7-9|TRBJ2-1
ASSTSGTGSYNEQF
>TRBV7-3|TRBJ2-2
ASSLTGTGGRTGELF